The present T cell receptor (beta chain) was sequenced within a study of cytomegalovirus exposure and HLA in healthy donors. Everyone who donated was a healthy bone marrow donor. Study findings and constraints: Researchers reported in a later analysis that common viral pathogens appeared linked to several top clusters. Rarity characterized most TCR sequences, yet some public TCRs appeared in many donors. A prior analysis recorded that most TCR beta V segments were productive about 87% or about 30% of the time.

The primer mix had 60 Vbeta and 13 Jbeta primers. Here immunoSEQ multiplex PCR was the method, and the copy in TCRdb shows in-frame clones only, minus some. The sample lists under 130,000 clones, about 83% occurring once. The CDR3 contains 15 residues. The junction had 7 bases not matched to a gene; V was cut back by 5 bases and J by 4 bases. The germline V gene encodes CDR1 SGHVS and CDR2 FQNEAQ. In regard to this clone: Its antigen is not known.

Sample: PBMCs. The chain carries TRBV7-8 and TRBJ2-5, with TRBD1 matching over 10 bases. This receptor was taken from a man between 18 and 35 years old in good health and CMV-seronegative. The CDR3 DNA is TGTGCCAGCAGCCCCGACAGGGGGCAGGGAGAGACCCAGTACTTC. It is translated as CASSPDRGQGETQYF.